This TCR beta chain was obtained from a study of T-cell reconstitution after alpha-beta-depleted transplantation in children (dated by TCRdb to about 2016). Regarding the study in general: T-cell immune reconstitution after TCRalphabeta/CD19-depleted allogeneic hematopoietic cell transplantation in children was quantitatively tracked in the study by means of TCR repertoire profiling.

Libraries came from PCR. For sequencing, an Illumina HiSeq 2500 was employed. Molecular barcoding was employed in the preparation of TCR libraries, with unique molecular identifiers being used to normalize TCRbeta repertoire quantification. TCRdb ran its own pipeline on the public reads, namely fastp trimming at Q25 and MiXCR clone calling, and kept in-frame beta chains. Rows matching on CDR3 protein sequence are summarized as one entry with the most common DNA and genes. The table for this sample lists about 610,000 distinct CDR3 sequences; 8% to 11% of them were counted only once. Together, the top ten hold less than 5% of the sample. This clonotype was counted at least ten times. Its antigen remains unidentified. Base qualities are not at hand, and no much larger clone is one base apart. The germline V gene specifies SGHTA as CDR1 and FQGNSA as CDR2. The CDR3 goes from the cysteine to the phenylalanine over 13 residues. Only the CDR3 portion is preserved as DNA: 39 bases, with reading frame beginning at the first base. The trim is 3 bases for V and 1 base for J, with a gap of 5 bases between the germline ends.

This chain joins TRBV7-2 to TRBJ2-3; no D segment can be confidently identified. Sequenced here: PBMCs from the stem cell graft donor, sampled from the stem cell graft. The receptor comes from a human donor who donated a stem cell graft to a child with acute myeloid leukemia. CDR3 protein: CASSFTGTDTQYF. The DNA reads as follows: TGTGCCAGCAGCTTTACGGGCACAGATACGCAGTATTTT.